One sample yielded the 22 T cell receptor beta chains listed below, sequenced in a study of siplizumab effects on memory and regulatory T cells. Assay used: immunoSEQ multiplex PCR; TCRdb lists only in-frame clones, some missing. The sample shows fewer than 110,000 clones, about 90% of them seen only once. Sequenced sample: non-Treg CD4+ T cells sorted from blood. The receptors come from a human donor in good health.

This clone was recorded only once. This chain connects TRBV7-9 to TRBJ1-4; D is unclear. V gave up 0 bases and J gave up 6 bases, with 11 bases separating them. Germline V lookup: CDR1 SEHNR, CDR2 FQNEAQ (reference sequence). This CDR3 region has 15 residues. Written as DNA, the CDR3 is TGTGCCAGCAGCTTAGCGCTGACTCGGGATGAAAAACTGTTTTTT. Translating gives CASSLALTRDEKLFF.

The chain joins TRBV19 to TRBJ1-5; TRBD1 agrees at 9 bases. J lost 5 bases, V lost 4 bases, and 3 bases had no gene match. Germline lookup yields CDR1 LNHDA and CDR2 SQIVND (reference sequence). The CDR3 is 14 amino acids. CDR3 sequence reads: CASSNTGGHQPQHF. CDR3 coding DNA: TGTGCCAGTAGTAACACAGGGGGCCATCAGCCCCAGCATTTT.

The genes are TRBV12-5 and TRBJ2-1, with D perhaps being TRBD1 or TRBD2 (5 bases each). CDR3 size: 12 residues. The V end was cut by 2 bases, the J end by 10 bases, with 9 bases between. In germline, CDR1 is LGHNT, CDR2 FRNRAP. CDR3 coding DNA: TGTGCTAGTGGTTTGTTGGGGGTCGAGCAGTTCTTC. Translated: CASGLLGVEQFF.

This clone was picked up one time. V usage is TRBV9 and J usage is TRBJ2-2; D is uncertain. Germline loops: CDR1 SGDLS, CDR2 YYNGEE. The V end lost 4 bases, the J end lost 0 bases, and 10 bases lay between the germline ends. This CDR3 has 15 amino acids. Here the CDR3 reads CASSPSVTNTGELFF. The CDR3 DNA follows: TGTGCCAGCAGCCCCTCCGTCACGAACACCGGGGAGCTGTTTTTT.

The CDR3 DNA sequence: TGTGCCAGCAGCGCTACCGACTCAAACTATGGCTACACCTTC. Amino acid sequence: CASSATDSNYGYTF. The rearrangement joins TRBV9 to TRBJ1-2; D ambiguous. There are 14 residues in the CDR3. The V end was cut by 3 bases, the J end by 2 bases, with 11 bases between. Germline CDR1 reads SGDLS; CDR2 reads YYNGEE.

CDR3 DNA sequence: TGTGCCAGCAGCCGGGGAGCGAACACTGAAGCTTTCTTT. This translates into CASSRGANTEAFF. The chain uses TRBV4-2 and TRBJ1-1, with no clear D. CDR1 and CDR2 (germline): LGHNA, YNFKEQ. The CDR3 contains 13 residues. V dropped 4 bases and J dropped 1 base, with 7 bases sitting between them.

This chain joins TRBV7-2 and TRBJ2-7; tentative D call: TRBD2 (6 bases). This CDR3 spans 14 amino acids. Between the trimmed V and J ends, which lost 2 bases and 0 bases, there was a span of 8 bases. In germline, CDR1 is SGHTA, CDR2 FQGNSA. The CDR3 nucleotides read TGTGCCAGCAGCTTATCGGGACTCTCCTACGAGCAGTACTTC. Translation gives CASSLSGLSYEQYF.

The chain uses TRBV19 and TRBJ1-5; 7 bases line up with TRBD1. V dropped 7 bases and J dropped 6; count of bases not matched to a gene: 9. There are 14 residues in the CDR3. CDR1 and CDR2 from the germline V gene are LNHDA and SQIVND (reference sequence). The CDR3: CASMEQGTGQPQHF. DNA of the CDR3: TGTGCCAGTATGGAACAGGGGACCGGTCAGCCCCAGCATTTT.

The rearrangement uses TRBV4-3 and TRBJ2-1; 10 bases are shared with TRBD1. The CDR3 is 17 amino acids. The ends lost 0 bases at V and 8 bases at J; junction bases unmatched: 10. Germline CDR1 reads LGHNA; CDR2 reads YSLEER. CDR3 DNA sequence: TGCGCCAGCAGCCAAGAGGTGGCGGGACAGGGGAATCATGAGCAGTTCTTC. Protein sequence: CASSQEVAGQGNHEQFF.

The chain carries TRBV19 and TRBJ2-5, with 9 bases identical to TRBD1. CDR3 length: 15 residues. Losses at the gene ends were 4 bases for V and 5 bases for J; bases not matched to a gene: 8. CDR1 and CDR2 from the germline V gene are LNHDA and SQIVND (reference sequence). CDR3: CASSNHGQGTETQYF. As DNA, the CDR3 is TGTGCCAGTAGTAATCATGGACAGGGGACGGAGACCCAGTACTTC.

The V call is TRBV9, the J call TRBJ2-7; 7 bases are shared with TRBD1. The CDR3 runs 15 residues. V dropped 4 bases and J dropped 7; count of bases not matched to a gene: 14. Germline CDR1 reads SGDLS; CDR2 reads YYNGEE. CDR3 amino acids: CASSPSVGQAGEQYF. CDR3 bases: TGTGCCAGCAGCCCCAGTGTAGGACAGGCAGGGGAGCAGTACTTC. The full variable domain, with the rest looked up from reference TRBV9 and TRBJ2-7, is DSGVTQTPKHLITATGQRVTLRCSPRSGDLSVYWYQQSLDQGLQFLIQYYNGEERAKGNILERFSAQQFPDLHSELNLSSLELGDSALYFCASSPSVGQAGEQYFGPGTRLTVT.

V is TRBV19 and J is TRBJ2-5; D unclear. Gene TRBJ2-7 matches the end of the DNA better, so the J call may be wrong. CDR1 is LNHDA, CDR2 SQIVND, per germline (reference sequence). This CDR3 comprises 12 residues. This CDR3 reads CASHSPGYEQYF. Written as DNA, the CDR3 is TGTGCCAGTCATTCCCCGGGCTACGAGCAGTACTTC.

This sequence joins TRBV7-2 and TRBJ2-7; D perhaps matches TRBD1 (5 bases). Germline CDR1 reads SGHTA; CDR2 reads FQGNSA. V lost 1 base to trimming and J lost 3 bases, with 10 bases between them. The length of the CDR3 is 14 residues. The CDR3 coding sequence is TGTGCCAGCAGCTTAGTTGGACAACGCTACGAGCAGTACTTC. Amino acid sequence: CASSLVGQRYEQYF.

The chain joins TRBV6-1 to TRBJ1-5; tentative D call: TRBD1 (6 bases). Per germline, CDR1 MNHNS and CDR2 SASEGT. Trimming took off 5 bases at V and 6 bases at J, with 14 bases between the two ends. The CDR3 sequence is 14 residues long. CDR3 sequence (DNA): TGTGCCAGCAGTCAGGGGTGGGAAAGTCAGCCCCAGCATTTT. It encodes CASSQGWESQPQHF.

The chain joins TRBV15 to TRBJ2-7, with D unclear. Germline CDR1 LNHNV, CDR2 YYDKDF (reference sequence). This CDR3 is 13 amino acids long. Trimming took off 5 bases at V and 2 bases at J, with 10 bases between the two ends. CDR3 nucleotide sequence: TGTGCCACCAGCGAGAGTTTCGCCTACGAGCAGTACTTC. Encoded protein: CATSESFAYEQYF. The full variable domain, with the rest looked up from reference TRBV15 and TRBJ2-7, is DAMVIQNPRYQVTQFGKPVTLSCSQTLNHNVMYWYQQKSSQAPKLLFHYYDKDFNNEADTPDNFQSRRPNTSFCFLDIRSPGLGDTAMYLCATSESFAYEQYFGPGTRLTVT.

CDR3 residues: CASSFSGMGETQYF. The CDR3 nucleotides read TGTGCCAGCAGTTTCTCGGGGATGGGAGAGACCCAGTACTTC. The chain couples TRBV6-6 to TRBJ2-5, with TRBD2 as a possible D gene (5 bases). Germline CDR1 reads MNHNY; CDR2 reads SVGAGI (reference sequence). The CDR3 spans 14 residues. The germline V and J ends were trimmed by 4 bases and 4 bases, with 13 bases remaining between them.

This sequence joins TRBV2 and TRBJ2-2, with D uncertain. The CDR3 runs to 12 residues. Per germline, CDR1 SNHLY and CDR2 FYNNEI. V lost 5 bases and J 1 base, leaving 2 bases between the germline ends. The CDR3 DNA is TGTGCCAGCAGTCGGAACACCGGGGAGCTGTTTTTT. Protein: CASSRNTGELFF.

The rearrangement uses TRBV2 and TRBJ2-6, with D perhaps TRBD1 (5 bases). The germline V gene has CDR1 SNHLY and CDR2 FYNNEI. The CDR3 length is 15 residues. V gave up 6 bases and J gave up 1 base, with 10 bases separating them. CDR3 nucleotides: TGTGCCAGCAGGGACATGCTGTCTGGGGCCAACGTCCTGACTTTC. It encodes CASRDMLSGANVLTF.

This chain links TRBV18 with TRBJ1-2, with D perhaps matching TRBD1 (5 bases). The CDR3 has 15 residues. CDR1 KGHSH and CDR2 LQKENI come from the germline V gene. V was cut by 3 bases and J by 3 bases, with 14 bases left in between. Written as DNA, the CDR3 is TGTGCCAGCTCACCCACGAGGGGCGCCGACTATGGCTACACCTTC. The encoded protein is CASSPTRGADYGYTF.

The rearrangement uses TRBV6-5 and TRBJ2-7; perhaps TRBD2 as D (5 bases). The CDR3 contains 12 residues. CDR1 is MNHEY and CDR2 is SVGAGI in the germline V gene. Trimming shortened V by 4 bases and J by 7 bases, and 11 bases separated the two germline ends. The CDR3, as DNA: TGTGCCAGCAGTTCAAACCGGAGGGAGCAGTACTTC. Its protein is CASSSNRREQYF.

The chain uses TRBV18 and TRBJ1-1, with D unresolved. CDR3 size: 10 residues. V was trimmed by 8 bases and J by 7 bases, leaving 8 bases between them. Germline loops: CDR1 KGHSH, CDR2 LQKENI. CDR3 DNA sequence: TGTGCCAGCCGGGGAGGTGAAGCTTTCTTT. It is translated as CASRGGEAFF.

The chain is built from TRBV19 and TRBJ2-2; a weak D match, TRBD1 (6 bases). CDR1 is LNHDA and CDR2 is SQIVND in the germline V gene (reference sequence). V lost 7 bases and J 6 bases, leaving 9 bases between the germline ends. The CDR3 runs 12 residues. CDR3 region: CASNRVAGELFF. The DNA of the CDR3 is TGTGCCAGTAACAGGGTAGCCGGGGAGCTGTTTTTT.